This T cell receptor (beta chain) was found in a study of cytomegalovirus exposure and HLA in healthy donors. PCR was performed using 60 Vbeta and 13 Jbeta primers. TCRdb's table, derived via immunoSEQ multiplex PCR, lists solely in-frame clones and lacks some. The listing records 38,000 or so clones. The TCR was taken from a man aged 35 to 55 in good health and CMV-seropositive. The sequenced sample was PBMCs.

The CDR3 spells CSVEELAEGDLGTQYF. In nucleotides, the CDR3 is TGCAGCGTTGAAGAACTAGCGGAGGGGGATCTTGGGACCCAGTACTTC. J is TRBJ2-5 and V is TRBV29-1; the match to TRBD2 covers 8 bases. Trimming removed 0 bases from V and 7 bases from J; junction bases left unmatched: 13. CDR3 size: 16 residues. The germline CDR1 and CDR2 sequences are SQVTM and ANQGSEA.